The T cell receptor beta chain described here comes from a study of monozygotic twins with inflammatory bowel disease. UMIs were attached via template switching, each with a 6-nucleotide sample barcode. Following a re-call of the 5' RACE reads, TCRdb has one entry per CDR3 protein and lacks DNA. This table lists approximately 45,000 distinct CDR3 sequences. The receptor comes from a human donor with ulcerative colitis or Crohn's disease, or a healthy co-twin of an affected twin (not recorded which). Source material: blood.

The CDR3 region is CASSLGGRGQLQETQYF. The chain couples TRBV5-6 to TRBJ2-5; absent DNA, TCRdb's TRBD1 call cannot be checked. CDR1 is SGHDT and CDR2 is YYEEEE in the germline V gene. This CDR3 is 17 amino acids long.